A single T cell receptor (beta chain) is shown here with its context. Authors' processing steps: Reference gene primer amplification gave estimated nucleated cell counts. The data were produced by immunoSEQ multiplex PCR, yet TCRdb's version contains in-frame clones alone and is incomplete. That table furnishes V, J and clone size, whereas the DNA furnished D and trimming. The repertoire holds hundreds of thousands of clones, with roughly nine tenths as singletons. The CDR3 is made up of 16 amino acids. Losses at the gene ends were 0 bases for V and 6 bases for J; bases not matched to a gene: 7. Germline V gene data show CDR1 as GTSNPN and CDR2 as SVGIG (reference sequence). This entry comes from a study of blood T cell repertoires in COVID-19.

The J gene is TRBJ1-5, the V gene TRBV30; 11 bases agree with TRBD1. Sequenced: PBMCs or T cells enriched from blood (not recorded which). The source is a man aged 55 to 70 who had recovered from COVID-19. This CDR3 reads CAWSVDRTGGPQPQHF. CDR3 DNA sequence: TGTGCCTGGAGTGTAGATCGGACAGGGGGCCCTCAGCCCCAGCATTTT.